This TCR beta chain is drawn from a study of blood T cell repertoires in COVID-19. Across the whole study: The United States, Italy and Spain supplied acute and convalescent COVID-19 samples. T cells, B-cell-depleted T cells, or PBMCs provided the cDNA or gDNA that served as material.

V was shortened by 7 bases and J by 7 bases, with 11 bases between the two germline ends. Germline V CDR1 and CDR2: WSHSY, SAAADI. The CDR3 contains 13 residues. This clone was detected only a few times. In the source study's methods: It was from reference gene primer amplification that nucleated cell counts were estimated. Profiled with immunoSEQ multiplex PCR; TCRdb holds only in-frame clones, not every one. V, J and clone size reflect that table, while D and trimming were determined from the DNA. The sample yields approximately 40,000 clones, around 84% seen once. This chain links TRBV10-2 with TRBJ1-6; weak D call: TRBD1 (6 bases). The clonotype was recovered from a human donor in a cohort sampled during active COVID-19. The sequenced material came from peripheral blood. The CDR3 coding sequence is TGCGCCAGCAAGGACCAGGGGAATTCACCCCTCCACTTT. Translation gives CASKDQGNSPLHF.